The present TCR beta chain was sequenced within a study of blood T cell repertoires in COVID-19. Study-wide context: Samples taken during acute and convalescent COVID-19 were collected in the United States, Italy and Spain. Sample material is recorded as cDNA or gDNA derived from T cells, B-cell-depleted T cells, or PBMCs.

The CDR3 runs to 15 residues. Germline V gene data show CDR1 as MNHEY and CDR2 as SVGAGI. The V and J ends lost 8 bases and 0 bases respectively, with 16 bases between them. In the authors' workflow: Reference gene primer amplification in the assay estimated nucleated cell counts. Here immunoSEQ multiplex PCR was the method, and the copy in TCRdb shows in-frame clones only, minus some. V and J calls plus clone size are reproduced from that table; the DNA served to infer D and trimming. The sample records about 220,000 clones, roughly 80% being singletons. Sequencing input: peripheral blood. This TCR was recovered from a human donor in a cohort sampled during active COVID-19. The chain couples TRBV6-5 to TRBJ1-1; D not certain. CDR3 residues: CASDYSGRLNTEAFF. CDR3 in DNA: TGTGCCAGCGACTACTCGGGGAGGCTGAACACTGAAGCTTTCTTT.